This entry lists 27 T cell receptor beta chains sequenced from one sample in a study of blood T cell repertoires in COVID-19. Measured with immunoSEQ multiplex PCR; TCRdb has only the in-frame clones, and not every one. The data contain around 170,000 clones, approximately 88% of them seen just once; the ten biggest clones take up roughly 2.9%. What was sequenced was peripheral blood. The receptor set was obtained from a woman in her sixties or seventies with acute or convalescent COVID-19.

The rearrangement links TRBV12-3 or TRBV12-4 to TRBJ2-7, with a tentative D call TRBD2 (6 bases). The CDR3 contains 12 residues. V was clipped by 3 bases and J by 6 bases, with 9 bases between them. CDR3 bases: TGTGCCAGCAGTTTTTTGGGGGGCGAGCAGTACTTC. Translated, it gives CASSFLGGEQYF.

The CDR3 coding sequence is TGTGCCAGCAGCCACCTCGAGGGGGAGGGTGAGCAGTTCTTC. Encoded protein: CASSHLEGEGEQFF. The chain employs TRBV11-2 and TRBJ2-1; weak D call: TRBD2 (7 bases). V lost 5 bases, J lost 9 bases, and 17 bases lay in between. This CDR3 is 14 amino acids long. Germline loops: CDR1 SGHAT, CDR2 FQNNGV.

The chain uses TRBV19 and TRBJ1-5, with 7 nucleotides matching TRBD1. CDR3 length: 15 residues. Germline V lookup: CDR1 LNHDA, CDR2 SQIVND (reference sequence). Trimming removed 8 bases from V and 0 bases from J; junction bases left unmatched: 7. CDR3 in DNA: TGTGCCAGTTCCCAGTGGGACAGTAGCAATCAGCCCCAGCATTTT. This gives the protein CASSQWDSSNQPQHF.

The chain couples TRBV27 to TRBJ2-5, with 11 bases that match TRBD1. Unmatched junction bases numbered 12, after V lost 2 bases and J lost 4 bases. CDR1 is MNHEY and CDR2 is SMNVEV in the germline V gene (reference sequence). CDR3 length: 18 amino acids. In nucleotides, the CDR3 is TGTGCCAGCAGTTTAAAGGGCGTCCGGACAGGGGGCGGAGAGACCCAGTACTTC. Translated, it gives CASSLKGVRTGGGETQYF.

CDR3 amino acids: CASSSGQTLTNYGYTF. The CDR3, as DNA: TGTGCCAGCAGCTCGGGACAAACACTGACTAACTATGGCTACACCTTC. The chain carries TRBV7-9 and TRBJ1-2; tentative D call: TRBD1 (6 bases). Between the trimmed V and J ends, which lost 4 bases and 0 bases, there was a span of 15 bases. In germline, CDR1 is SEHNR, CDR2 FQNEAQ (reference sequence). CDR3 length: 16 residues. The entire variable domain, with the rest obtained from reference TRBV7-9 and TRBJ1-2, is as follows: DTGVSQNPRHKITKRGQNVTFRCDPISEHNRLYWYRQTLGQGPEFLTYFQNEAQLEKSRLLSDRFSAERPKGSFSTLEIQRTEQGDSAMYLCASSSGQTLTNYGYTFGSGTRLTVV.

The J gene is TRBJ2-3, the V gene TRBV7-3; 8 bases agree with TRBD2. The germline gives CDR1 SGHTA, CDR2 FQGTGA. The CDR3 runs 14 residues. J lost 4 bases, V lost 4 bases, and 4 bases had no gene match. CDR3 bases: TGTGCCAGCAGCTCCCTCGGGGGGGCAGATACGCAGTATTTT. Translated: CASSSLGGADTQYF.

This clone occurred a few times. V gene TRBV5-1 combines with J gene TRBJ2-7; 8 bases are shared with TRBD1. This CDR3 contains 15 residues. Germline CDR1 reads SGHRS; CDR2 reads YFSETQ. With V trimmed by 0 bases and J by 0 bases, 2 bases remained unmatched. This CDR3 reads CASSLGTGYSYEQYF. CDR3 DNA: TGCGCCAGCAGCTTGGGGACAGGGTACTCCTACGAGCAGTACTTC.

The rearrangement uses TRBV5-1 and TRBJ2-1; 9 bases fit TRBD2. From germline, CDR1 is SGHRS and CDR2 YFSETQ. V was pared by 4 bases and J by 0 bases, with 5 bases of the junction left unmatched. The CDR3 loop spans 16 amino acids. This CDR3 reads CASSVSGGSSYNEQFF. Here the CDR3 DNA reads TGCGCCAGCAGCGTTAGCGGGGGAAGCTCCTACAATGAGCAGTTCTTC.

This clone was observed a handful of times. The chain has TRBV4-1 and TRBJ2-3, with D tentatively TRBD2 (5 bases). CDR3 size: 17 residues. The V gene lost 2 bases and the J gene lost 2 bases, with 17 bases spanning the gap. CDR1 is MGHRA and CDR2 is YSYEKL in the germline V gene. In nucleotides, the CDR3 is TGCGCCAGCAGCCAACACCCCGAGGGCAGGTCCACAGATACGCAGTATTTT. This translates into CASSQHPEGRSTDTQYF.

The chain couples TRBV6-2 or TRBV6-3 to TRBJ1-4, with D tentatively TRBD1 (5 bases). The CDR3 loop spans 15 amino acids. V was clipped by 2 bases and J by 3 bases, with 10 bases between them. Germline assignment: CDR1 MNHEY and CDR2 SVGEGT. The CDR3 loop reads CASSYTGVSNEKLFF. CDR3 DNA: TGTGCCAGCAGTTACACGGGGGTGTCTAATGAAAAACTGTTTTTT.

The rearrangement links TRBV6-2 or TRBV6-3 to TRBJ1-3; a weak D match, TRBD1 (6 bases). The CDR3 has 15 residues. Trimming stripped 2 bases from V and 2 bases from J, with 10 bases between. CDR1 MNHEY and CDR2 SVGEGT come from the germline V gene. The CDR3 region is CASSYGRGAGNTIYF. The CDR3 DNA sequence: TGTGCCAGCAGTTACGGCAGGGGCGCTGGAAACACCATATATTTT.

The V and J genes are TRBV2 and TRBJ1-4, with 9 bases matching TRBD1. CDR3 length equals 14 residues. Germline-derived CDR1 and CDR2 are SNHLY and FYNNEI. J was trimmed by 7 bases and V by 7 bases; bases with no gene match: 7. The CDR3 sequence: CASNWDRVSEKLFF. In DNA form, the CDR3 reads TGTGCCAGCAATTGGGACAGGGTTAGTGAAAAACTGTTTTTT.

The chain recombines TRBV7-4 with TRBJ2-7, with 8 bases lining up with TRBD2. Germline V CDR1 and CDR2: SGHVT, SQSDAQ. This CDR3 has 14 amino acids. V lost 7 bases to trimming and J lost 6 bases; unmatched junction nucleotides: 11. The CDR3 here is CASTRTSWVGEQYF. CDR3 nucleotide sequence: TGTGCCAGCACCCGGACTAGCTGGGTCGGCGAGCAGTACTTC.

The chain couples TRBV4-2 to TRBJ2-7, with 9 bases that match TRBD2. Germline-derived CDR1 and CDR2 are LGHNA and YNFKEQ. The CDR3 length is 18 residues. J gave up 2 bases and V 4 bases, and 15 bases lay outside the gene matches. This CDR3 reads CASSLGLASTPEPYEQYF. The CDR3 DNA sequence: TGTGCCAGCAGCCTCGGACTAGCGAGTACACCCGAACCCTACGAGCAGTACTTC.

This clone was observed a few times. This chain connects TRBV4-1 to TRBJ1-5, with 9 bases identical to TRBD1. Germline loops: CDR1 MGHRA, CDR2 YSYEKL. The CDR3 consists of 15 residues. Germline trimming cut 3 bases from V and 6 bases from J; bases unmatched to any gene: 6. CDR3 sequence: CASSQKTGGGQPQHF. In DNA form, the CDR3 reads TGCGCCAGCAGCCAGAAGACAGGGGGGGGTCAGCCCCAGCATTTT.

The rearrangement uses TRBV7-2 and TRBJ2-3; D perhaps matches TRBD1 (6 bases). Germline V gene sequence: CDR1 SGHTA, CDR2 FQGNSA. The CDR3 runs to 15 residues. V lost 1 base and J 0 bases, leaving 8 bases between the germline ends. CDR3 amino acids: CASSLVGQSTDTQYF. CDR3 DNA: TGTGCCAGCAGCTTAGTAGGACAGAGCACAGATACGCAGTATTTT.

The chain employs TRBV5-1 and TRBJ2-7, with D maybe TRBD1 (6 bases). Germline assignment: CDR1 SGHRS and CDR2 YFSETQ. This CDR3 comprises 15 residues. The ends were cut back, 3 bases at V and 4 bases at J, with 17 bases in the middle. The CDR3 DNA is TGCGCCAGCAGCTCCCCGGACAGAGCGATATACGAGCAGTACTTC. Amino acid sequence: CASSSPDRAIYEQYF.

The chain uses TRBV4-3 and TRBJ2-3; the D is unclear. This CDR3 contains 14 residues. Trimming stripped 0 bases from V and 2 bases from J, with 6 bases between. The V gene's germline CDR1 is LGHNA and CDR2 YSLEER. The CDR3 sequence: CASSQDIPTDTQYF. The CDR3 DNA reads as TGCGCCAGCAGCCAAGATATCCCCACAGATACGCAGTATTTT.

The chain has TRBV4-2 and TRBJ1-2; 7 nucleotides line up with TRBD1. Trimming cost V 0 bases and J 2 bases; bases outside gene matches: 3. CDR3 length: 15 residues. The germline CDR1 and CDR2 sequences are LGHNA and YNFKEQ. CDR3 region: CASSQDAGGNYGYTF. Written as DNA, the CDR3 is TGTGCCAGCAGCCAAGACGCAGGGGGGAACTATGGCTACACCTTC.

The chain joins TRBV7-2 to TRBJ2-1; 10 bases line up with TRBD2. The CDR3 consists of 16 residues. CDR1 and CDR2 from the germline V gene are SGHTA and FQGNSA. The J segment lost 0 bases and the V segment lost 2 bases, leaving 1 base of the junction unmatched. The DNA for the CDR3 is TGTGCCAGCAGCTTAACTAGCGGGGTCTCCTACAATGAGCAGTTCTTC. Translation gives CASSLTSGVSYNEQFF. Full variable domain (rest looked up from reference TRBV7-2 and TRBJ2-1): GAGVSQSPSNKVTEKGKDVELRCDPISGHTALYWYRQSLGQGLEFLIYFQGNSAPDKSGLPSDRFSAERTGGSVSTLTIQRTQQEDSAVYLCASSLTSGVSYNEQFFGPGTRLTVL.

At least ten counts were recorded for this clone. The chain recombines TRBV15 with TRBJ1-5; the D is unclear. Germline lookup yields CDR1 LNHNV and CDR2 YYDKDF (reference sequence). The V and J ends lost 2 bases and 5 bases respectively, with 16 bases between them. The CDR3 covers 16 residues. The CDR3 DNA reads TGTGCCACCAGCAGATCTGACTTCCCAGTGGATCAGCCCCAGCATTTT. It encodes CATSRSDFPVDQPQHF. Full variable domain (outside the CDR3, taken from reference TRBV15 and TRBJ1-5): DAMVIQNPRYQVTQFGKPVTLSCSQTLNHNVMYWYQQKSSQAPKLLFHYYDKDFNNEADTPDNFQSRRPNTSFCFLDIRSPGLGDTAMYLCATSRSDFPVDQPQHFGDGTRLSIL.

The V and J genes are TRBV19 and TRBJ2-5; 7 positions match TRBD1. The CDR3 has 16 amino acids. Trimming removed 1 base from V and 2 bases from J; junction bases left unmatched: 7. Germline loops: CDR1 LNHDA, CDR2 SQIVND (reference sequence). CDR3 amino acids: CASSIGRTGQQETQYF. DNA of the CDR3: TGTGCCAGTAGTATAGGCCGGACAGGCCAACAAGAGACCCAGTACTTC.

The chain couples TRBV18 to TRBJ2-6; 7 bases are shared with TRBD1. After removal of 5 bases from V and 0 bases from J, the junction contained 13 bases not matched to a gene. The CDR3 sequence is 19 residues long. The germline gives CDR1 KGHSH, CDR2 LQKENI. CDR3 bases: TGTGCCAGCTCATATAGACAGGGCGGAATGAGCTCTGGGGCCAACGTCCTGACTTTC. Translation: CASSYRQGGMSSGANVLTF.

The CDR3 region is CAISGTSGGGTDTQYF. The CDR3 DNA reads TGTGCCATCAGCGGCACTAGCGGGGGGGGCACAGATACGCAGTATTTT. The gene calls are TRBV10-3 and TRBJ2-3; 13 nucleotides align to TRBD2. CDR1 ENHRY and CDR2 SYGVKD come from the germline V gene. J lost 1 base, V lost 6 bases, and 4 bases had no gene match. This CDR3 spans 16 amino acids.

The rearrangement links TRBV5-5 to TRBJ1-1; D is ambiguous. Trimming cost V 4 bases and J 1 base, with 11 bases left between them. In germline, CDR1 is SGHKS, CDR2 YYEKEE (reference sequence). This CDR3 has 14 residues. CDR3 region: CASSREVGNTEAFF. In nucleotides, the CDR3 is TGTGCCAGCAGCCGGGAGGTGGGGAACACTGAAGCTTTCTTT.

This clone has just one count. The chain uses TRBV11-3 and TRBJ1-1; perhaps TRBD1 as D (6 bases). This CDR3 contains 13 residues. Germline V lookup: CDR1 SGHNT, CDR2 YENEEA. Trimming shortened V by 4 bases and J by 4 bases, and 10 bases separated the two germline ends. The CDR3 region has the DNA TGTGCCAGCAGCTACAGGGAGGGCACTGAAGCTTTCTTT. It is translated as CASSYREGTEAFF.

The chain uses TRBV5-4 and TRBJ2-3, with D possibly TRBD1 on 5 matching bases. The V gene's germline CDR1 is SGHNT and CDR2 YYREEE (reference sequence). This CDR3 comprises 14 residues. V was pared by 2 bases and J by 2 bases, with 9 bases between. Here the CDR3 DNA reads TGTGCCAGCAGCTTTCGACAGTTCACAGATACGCAGTATTTT. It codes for CASSFRQFTDTQYF.